The source of this T cell receptor beta chain is a study of T cells in tuberculosis. Across the study: IGRA-negative adolescents, IGRA-positive adolescents with latent tuberculosis and adults with active tuberculosis formed this South African cohort.

TCRdb keeps only in-frame clones here, not all; method: immunoSEQ multiplex PCR. The table records about 35,000 clones, nearly 95% of them present only once. CDR1 LGHNA and CDR2 YNFKEQ come from the germline V gene. The CDR3 length is 13 residues. The ends were cut back, 3 bases at V and 2 bases at J, with 8 bases in the middle. Details on this clone: Its specificity is not known.

Notes on the study in general: Smaller alpha distances in active tuberculosis partly reflected shorter CDR3-alpha lengths. GMM-specific TCRs were nearer to active tuberculosis alpha repertoires, suggesting expansion.

The chain uses TRBV4-2 and TRBJ2-7; no firm D call. The sequence was obtained from a donor aged 5 to 30 with latent tuberculosis or without tuberculosis infection. The specimen was PBMCs. Here the CDR3 DNA reads TGTGCCAGCAGCCACCCTAAAGCCTACGAGCAGTACTTC. It specifies CASSHPKAYEQYF.